This TCR beta chain was recovered during a study of identical twins. Study-level findings and limits: Fewer insertions marked abundant cord blood beta clonotypes; young adult naive trended weakly, memory not at all.

The CDR3 runs to 12 residues. Germline V CDR1 and CDR2: MNHEY, SVGAGI. TCRdb processed the 5' RACE reads anew with MiXCR; each CDR3 protein has one entry. The sample comprises 350,000 to 400,000 distinct CDR3 sequences, 9% to 10% of which are singletons, and 8.5% to 10% rests with the top ten. Points on this clonotype: The antigen remains undetermined. The junction departs from germline at one end; a sequencing error may be responsible.

This chain links TRBV6-5 with TRBJ1-2, with TRBD1 as a possible D gene (6 bases). Material for sequencing was naive T cells sorted from blood. The receptor was derived from a woman aged 45-60 years in good health. CDR3 nucleotide sequence: TGTGCCAGCAGTCTCGCCAACGGACAGCCTACTTTC. It is translated as CASSLANGQPTF.